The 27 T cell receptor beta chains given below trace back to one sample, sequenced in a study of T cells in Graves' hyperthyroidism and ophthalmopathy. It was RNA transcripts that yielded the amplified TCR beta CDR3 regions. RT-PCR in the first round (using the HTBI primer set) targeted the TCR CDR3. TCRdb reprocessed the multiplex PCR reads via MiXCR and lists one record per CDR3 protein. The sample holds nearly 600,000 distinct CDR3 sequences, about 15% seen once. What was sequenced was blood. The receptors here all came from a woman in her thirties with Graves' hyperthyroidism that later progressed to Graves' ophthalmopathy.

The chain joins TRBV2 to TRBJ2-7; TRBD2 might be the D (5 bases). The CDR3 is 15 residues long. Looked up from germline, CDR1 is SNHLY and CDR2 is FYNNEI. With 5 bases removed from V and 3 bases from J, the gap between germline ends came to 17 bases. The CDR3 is CASSSLVGAFYEQYF. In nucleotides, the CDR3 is TGTGCCAGCAGTTCCCTAGTGGGAGCTTTCTACGAGCAGTACTTC.

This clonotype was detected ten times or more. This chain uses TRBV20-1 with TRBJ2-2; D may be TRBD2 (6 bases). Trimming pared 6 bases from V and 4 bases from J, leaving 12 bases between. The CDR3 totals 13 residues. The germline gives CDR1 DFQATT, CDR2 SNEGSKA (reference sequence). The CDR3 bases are TGCAGTGCCTTCGTTAGCGGCACCGGGGAGCTGTTTTTT. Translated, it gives CSAFVSGTGELFF.

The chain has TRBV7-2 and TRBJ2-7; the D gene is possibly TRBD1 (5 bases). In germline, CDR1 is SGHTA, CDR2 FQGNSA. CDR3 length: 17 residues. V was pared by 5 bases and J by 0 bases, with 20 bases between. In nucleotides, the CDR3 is TGTGCCAGCAGCGTCCCGCCTTCGAGGACAAACTCCTACGAGCAGTACTTC. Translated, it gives CASSVPPSRTNSYEQYF.

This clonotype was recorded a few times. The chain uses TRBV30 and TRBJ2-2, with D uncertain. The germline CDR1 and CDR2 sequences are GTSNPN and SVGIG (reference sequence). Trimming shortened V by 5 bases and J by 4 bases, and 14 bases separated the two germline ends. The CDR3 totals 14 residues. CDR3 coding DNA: TGTGCCTGGCCCGGCCCCAGTAGCACCGGGGAGCTGTTTTTT. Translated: CAWPGPSSTGELFF.

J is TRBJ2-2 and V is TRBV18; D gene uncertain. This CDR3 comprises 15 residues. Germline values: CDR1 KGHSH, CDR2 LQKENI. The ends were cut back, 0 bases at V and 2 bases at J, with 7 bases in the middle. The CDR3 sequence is CASSPPARNTGELFF. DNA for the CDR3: TGTGCCAGCTCACCACCGGCCAGAAACACCGGGGAGCTGTTTTTT. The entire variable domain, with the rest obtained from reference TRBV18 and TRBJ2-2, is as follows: NAGVMQNPRHLVRRRGQEARLRCSPMKGHSHVYWYRQLPEEGLKFMVYLQKENIIDESGMPKERFSAEFPKEGPSILRIQQVVRGDSAAYFCASSPPARNTGELFFGEGSRLTVL.

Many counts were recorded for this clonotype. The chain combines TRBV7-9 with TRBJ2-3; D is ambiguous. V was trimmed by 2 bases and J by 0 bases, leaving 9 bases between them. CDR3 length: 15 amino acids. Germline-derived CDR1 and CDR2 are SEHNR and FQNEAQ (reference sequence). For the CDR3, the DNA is TGTGCCAGCAGCTTAACGACTCCTAGCACAGATACGCAGTATTTT. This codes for CASSLTTPSTDTQYF.

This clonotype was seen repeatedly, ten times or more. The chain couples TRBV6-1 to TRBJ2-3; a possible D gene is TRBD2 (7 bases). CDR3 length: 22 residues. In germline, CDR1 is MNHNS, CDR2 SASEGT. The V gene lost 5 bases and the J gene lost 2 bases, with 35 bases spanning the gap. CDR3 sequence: CASSFPPLTGMRGRADTDTQYF. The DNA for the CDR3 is TGTGCCAGCAGTTTCCCCCCTCTAACAGGGATGCGTGGGAGGGCCGACACAGATACGCAGTATTTT.

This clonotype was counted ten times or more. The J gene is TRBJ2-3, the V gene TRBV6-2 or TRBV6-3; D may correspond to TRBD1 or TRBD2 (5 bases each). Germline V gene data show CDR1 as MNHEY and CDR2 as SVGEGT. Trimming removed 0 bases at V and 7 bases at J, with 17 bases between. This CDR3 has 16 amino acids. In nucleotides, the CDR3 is TGTGCCAGCAGTTACTCGGGACGGTGGACGCGGAATACGCAGTATTTT. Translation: CASSYSGRWTRNTQYF.

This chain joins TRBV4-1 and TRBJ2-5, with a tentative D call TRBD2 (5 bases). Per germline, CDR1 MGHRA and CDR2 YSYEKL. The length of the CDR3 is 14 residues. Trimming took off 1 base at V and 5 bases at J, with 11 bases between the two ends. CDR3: CASSQVLGMETQYF. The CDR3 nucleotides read TGCGCCAGCAGCCAAGTTCTCGGGATGGAGACCCAGTACTTC.

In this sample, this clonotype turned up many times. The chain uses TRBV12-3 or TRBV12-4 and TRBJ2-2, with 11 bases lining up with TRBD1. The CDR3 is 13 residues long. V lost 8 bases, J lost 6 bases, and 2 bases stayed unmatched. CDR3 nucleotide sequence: TGTGCCAGCGGGACAGGGGGATCCGGGGAGCTGTTTTTT. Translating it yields CASGTGGSGELFF.

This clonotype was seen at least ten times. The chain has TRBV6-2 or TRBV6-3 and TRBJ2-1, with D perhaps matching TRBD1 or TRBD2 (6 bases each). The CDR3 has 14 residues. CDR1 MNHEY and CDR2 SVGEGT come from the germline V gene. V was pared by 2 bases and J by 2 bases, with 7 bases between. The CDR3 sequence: CASSYGGPYNEQFF. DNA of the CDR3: TGTGCCAGCAGTTACGGGGGGCCCTACAATGAGCAGTTCTTC.

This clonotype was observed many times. CDR3 in amino acids: CASSGGPGDTQYF. Written as DNA, the CDR3 is TGTGCCAGCAGCGGCGGTCCCGGGGATACGCAGTATTTT. The chain couples TRBV9 to TRBJ2-3; D not resolved. The CDR3 has 13 residues. CDR1 and CDR2 (germline): SGDLS, YYNGEE. The V and J ends lost 3 bases and 6 bases respectively, with 11 bases between them.

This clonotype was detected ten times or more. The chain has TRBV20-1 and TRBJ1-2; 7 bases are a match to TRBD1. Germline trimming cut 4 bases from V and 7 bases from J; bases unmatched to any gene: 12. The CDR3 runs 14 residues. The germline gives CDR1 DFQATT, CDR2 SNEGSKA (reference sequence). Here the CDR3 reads CSANLQGTGSGYTF. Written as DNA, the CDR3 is TGCAGTGCTAACCTACAGGGGACGGGCTCTGGCTACACCTTC.

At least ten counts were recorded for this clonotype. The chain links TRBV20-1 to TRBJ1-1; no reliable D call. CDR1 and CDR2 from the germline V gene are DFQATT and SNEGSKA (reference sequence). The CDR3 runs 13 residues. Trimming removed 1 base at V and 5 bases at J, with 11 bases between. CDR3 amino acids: CSARALERTEAFF. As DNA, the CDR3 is TGCAGTGCTAGAGCCCTCGAGAGGACTGAAGCTTTCTTT.

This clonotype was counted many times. The DNA of the CDR3 is TGTGCCATCAGTGAGTACAGGGAGTACGAGCAGTACTTC. It translates to CAISEYREYEQYF. J is TRBJ2-7 and V is TRBV10-3; a possible D gene is TRBD1 (6 bases). Between the trimmed V and J ends, which lost 1 base and 4 bases, there was a span of 8 bases. The CDR3 contains 13 residues. Germline CDR1 ENHRY, CDR2 SYGVKD.

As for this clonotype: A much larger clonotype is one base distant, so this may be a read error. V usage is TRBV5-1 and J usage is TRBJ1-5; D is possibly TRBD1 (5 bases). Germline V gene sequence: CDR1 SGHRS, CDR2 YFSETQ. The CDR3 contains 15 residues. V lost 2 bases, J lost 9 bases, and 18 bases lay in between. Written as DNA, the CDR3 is TGCGCCAGCAGCTTCGACCCGGGCGACAGTGGGCCCCAGCATTTT. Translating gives CASSFDPGDSGPQHF.

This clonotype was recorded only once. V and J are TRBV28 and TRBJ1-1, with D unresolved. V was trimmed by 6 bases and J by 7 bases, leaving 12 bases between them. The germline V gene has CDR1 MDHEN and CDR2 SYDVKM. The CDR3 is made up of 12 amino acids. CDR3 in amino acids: CASRPKVGEAFF. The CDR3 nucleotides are TGTGCCAGCAGACCCAAGGTAGGTGAAGCTTTCTTT.

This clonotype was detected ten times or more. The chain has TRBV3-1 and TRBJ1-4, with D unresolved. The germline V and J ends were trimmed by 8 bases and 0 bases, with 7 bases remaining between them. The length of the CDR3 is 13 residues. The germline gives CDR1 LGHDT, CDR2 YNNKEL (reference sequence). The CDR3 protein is CASGGATNEKLFF. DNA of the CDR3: TGTGCCAGCGGCGGAGCAACTAATGAAAAACTGTTTTTT.

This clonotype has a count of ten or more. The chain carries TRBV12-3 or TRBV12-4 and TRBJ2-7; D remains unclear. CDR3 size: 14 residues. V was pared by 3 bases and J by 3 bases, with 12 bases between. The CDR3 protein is CASSFTGLDYEQYF. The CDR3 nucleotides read TGTGCCAGCAGTTTTACCGGCCTCGACTACGAGCAGTACTTC.

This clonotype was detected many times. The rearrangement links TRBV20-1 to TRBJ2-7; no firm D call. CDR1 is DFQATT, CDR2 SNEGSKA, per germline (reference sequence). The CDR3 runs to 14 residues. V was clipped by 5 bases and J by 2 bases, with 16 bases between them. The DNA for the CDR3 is TGCAGTGCTTCCCGACCCTTCGCGCCCTACGAGCAGTACTTC. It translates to CSASRPFAPYEQYF.

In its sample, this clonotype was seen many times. CDR3 loop: CASSSRRETYNEQFF. CDR3 nucleotide sequence: TGTGCCAGCAGTTCGAGGCGGGAGACATACAATGAGCAGTTCTTC. The chain links TRBV28 to TRBJ2-1; 7 nucleotides align to TRBD2. Trimming at V came to 4 bases and at J to 4 bases, leaving 7 bases not matched to a gene. Germline assignment: CDR1 MDHEN and CDR2 SYDVKM. There are 15 residues in the CDR3.

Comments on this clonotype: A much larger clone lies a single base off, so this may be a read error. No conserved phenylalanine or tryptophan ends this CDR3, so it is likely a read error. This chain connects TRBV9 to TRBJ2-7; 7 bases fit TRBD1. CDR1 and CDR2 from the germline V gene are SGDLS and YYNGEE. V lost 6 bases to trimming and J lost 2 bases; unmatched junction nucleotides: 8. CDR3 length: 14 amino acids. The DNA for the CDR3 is TGTGCCAGCACACGACAGGGAACCCCCTACGAGCAGTACTGC. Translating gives CASTRQGTPYEQYC.

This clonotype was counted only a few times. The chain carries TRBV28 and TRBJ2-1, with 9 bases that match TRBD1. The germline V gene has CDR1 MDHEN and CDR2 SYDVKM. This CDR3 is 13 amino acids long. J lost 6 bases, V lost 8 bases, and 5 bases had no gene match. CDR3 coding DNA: TGTGCCAGCGGGGACAGGGCTGTCAATGAGCAGTTCTTC. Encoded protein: CASGDRAVNEQFF.

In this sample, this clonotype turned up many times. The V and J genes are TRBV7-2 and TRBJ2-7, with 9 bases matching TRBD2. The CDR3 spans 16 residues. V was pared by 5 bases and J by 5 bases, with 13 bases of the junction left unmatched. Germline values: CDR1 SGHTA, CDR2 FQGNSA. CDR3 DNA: TGTGCCAGCAGCGTCACTAGCGGGCCGAGCAGAAACGAGCAGTACTTC. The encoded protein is CASSVTSGPSRNEQYF.

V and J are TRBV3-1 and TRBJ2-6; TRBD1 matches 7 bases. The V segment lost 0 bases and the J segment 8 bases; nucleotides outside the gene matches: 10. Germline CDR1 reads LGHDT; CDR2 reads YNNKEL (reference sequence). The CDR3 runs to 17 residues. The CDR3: CASSQEKKSGQTNVLTF. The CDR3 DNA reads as TGTGCCAGCAGCCAAGAAAAGAAGTCGGGACAGACCAACGTCCTGACTTTC.

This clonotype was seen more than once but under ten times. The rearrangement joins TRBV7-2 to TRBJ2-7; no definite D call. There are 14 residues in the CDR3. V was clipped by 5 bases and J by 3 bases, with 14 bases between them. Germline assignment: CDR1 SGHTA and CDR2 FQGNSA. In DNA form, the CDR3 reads TGTGCCAGCAGCAGCAATGGTCCTCACTACGAGCAGTACTTC. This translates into CASSSNGPHYEQYF. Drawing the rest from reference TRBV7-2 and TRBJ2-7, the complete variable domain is GAGVSQSPSNKVTEKGKDVELRCDPISGHTALYWYRQSLGQGLEFLIYFQGNSAPDKSGLPSDRFSAERTGGSVSTLTIQRTQQEDSAVYLCASSSNGPHYEQYFGPGTRLTVT.

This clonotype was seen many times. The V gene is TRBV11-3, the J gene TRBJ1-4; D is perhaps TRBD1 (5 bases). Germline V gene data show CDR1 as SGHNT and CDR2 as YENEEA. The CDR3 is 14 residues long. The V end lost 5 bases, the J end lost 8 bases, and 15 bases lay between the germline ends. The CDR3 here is CASSGPGLGEKLFF. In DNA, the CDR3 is TGTGCCAGCAGCGGACCGGGACTTGGAGAAAAACTGTTTTTT.